The 16 T cell receptor beta chains reported below all come from one sample, sequenced in a study of cytomegalovirus exposure and HLA in healthy donors. Using immunoSEQ multiplex PCR, the repertoire was profiled, and TCRdb retains in-frame clones only, with some absent. This table holds 150,000 to 200,000 clones, approximately 81% found once. Sequenced: PBMCs. The source of these receptors is a man between 18 and 29 years old in good health and CMV-seropositive.

V gene TRBV19 combines with J gene TRBJ1-4; D is unresolved. V was trimmed by 4 bases and J by 8 bases, leaving 11 bases between them. Per the germline V gene, CDR1 is LNHDA and CDR2 is SQIVND (reference sequence). This CDR3 region has 13 residues. Written as DNA, the CDR3 is TGTGCCAGTAGTAGTCCGCGAAGCGAAAAACTGTTTTTT. Translating gives CASSSPRSEKLFF.

The chain recombines TRBV27 with TRBJ2-7; 9 bases align to TRBD2. Germline lookup yields CDR1 MNHEY and CDR2 SMNVEV (reference sequence). J lost 5 bases, V lost 6 bases, and 8 bases had no gene match. CDR3 length equals 14 residues. CDR3 protein: CASSLAGNNNEQYF. CDR3 nucleotides: TGTGCCAGCAGCCTAGCGGGGAATAATAACGAGCAGTACTTC.

The rearrangement uses TRBV5-6 and TRBJ2-5; 9 positions agree with TRBD1. CDR1 and CDR2 (germline): SGHDT, YYEEEE. This CDR3 spans 15 amino acids. V shed 4 bases and J 5 bases; nucleotides not matched to a gene: 9. The CDR3 region has the DNA TGTGCCAGCAGCCGATTCACAGGGGGCAGGGAGACCCAGTACTTC. Translation gives CASSRFTGGRETQYF.

The V call is TRBV6-6, the J call TRBJ2-3, with 7 bases aligning to TRBD2. V was pared by 0 bases and J by 5 bases, with 5 bases of the junction left unmatched. The CDR3 covers 15 residues. Germline assignment: CDR1 MNHNY and CDR2 SVGAGI (reference sequence). The chain's CDR3 is CASSYSGGLGDTQYF. CDR3 nucleotides: TGTGCCAGCAGTTACTCGGGAGGGCTGGGAGATACGCAGTATTTT.

The chain is built from TRBV28 and TRBJ2-1; 7 nucleotides agree with TRBD2. The germline CDR1 and CDR2 sequences are MDHEN and SYDVKM. The length of the CDR3 is 17 residues. V dropped 2 bases and J dropped 2; count of bases not matched to a gene: 9. CDR3 bases: TGTGCCAGCAGTTTACCGCCCGGACTAGTCGCCTACAATGAGCAGTTCTTC. Translated: CASSLPPGLVAYNEQFF.

The J gene is TRBJ2-7, the V gene TRBV5-1, with D possibly being TRBD1 (6 bases). The CDR3 runs 14 residues. Deletions cut 0 bases from V and 3 bases from J, with 10 bases between. CDR1 SGHRS and CDR2 YFSETQ come from the germline V gene. The CDR3 bases are TGCGCCAGCAGCTTGGTGGGGGCTTACTACGAGCAGTACTTC. It is translated as CASSLVGAYYEQYF.

V and J are TRBV5-1 and TRBJ1-2; D remains unclear. The CDR3 loop spans 15 amino acids. The V and J ends lost 1 base and 3 bases respectively, with 13 bases between them. Germline V gene lookup returns CDR1 SGHRS and CDR2 YFSETQ. CDR3 sequence reads: CASSLSAGFDYGYTF. Here the CDR3 DNA reads TGCGCCAGCAGCTTGTCGGCAGGCTTTGACTATGGCTACACCTTC.

V usage is TRBV6-1 and J usage is TRBJ1-2, with a possible D match to TRBD1 (5 bases). CDR1 is MNHNS and CDR2 is SASEGT in the germline V gene. The V end lost 6 bases, the J end lost 6 bases, and 17 bases lay between the germline ends. This CDR3 comprises 14 residues. The CDR3 DNA is TGTGCCAGCAGGCCATGGCAGGGCGGGGATGGCTACACCTTC. It codes for CASRPWQGGDGYTF.

V usage is TRBV30 and J usage is TRBJ2-7, with D maybe TRBD2 (7 bases). The ends were cut back, 3 bases at V and 3 bases at J, with 15 bases in the middle. Per the germline V gene, CDR1 is GTSNPN and CDR2 is SVGIG (reference sequence). The CDR3 extends over 14 amino acids. CDR3 sequence (DNA): TGTGCCTGGAGCGAGGGGGGGGCTCTCTACGAGCAGTACTTC. Translated: CAWSEGGALYEQYF.

The chain has TRBV27 and TRBJ1-1, with TRBD1 identical over 7 bases. The germline V gene has CDR1 MNHEY and CDR2 SMNVEV (reference sequence). The CDR3 spans 13 residues. V trimming: 5 bases; J trimming: 1 base; junction bases outside the gene matches: 1. Written as DNA, the CDR3 is TGTGCCAGCAGTGGACAGGCGAACACTGAAGCTTTCTTT. Amino acid sequence: CASSGQANTEAFF.

CDR3 region: CASSLTANYGYTF. CDR3 in DNA: TGTGCCAGCAGTTTAACAGCTAACTATGGCTACACCTTC. This chain joins TRBV27 and TRBJ1-2; D is unclear. V lost 2 bases and J lost 0, with 4 bases in between. The CDR3 totals 13 residues. CDR1 and CDR2 (germline): MNHEY, SMNVEV (reference sequence).

The sample holds a few counts of this clone. The V call is TRBV15, the J call TRBJ1-5; TRBD1 matches at 7 bases. The J segment lost 0 bases and the V segment lost 5 bases, leaving 4 bases of the junction unmatched. The CDR3 is made up of 15 amino acids. The germline CDR1 and CDR2 sequences are LNHNV and YYDKDF (reference sequence). The CDR3 DNA reads TGTGCCACCAGCCCCGGGACAGTTAGCAATCAGCCCCAGCATTTT. Its translation: CATSPGTVSNQPQHF.

The chain couples TRBV4-1 to TRBJ2-7; 7 bases are a match to TRBD2. The CDR3 sequence is 15 residues long. V was clipped by 0 bases and J by 2 bases; unmatched bases: 4. In germline, CDR1 is MGHRA, CDR2 YSYEKL. The CDR3: CASSQDPGLPYEQYF. The CDR3 DNA reads TGCGCCAGCAGCCAAGATCCGGGACTACCCTACGAGCAGTACTTC.

V usage is TRBV2 and J usage is TRBJ2-3; D is uncertain. Looked up from germline, CDR1 is SNHLY and CDR2 is FYNNEI. V lost 8 bases and J lost 3, with 12 bases in between. The CDR3 is 13 amino acids. DNA for the CDR3: TGTGCCAGCTCAATCGGTACTACAGATACGCAGTATTTT. It is translated as CASSIGTTDTQYF. The whole variable domain, remainder taken from reference TRBV2 and TRBJ2-3, is EPEVTQTPSHQVTQMGQEVILRCVPISNHLYFYWYRQILGQKVEFLVSFYNNEISEKSEIFDDQFSVERPDGSNFTLKIRSTKLEDSAMYFCASSIGTTDTQYFGPGTRLTVL.

The chain recombines TRBV2 with TRBJ2-3; D ambiguous. The germline V and J ends were trimmed by 3 bases and 0 bases, with 7 bases remaining between them. The CDR3 is 14 amino acids. Per the germline V gene, CDR1 is SNHLY and CDR2 is FYNNEI. CDR3 DNA sequence: TGTGCCAGCAGTGACTCGCGGAGCACAGATACGCAGTATTTT. It yields the protein CASSDSRSTDTQYF.

The rearrangement uses TRBV7-9 and TRBJ2-7, with D possibly matching TRBD2 (6 bases). The CDR3 runs to 14 residues. Germline V CDR1 and CDR2: SEHNR, FQNEAQ (reference sequence). V dropped 3 bases and J dropped 3 bases, with 12 bases sitting between them. This CDR3 is CASSFQEGLYEQYF. The CDR3 DNA reads as TGTGCCAGCAGCTTTCAGGAGGGGCTCTACGAGCAGTACTTC.